The rows below give T cell receptor beta chains drawn from one sample of a study of blood T cell repertoires in COVID-19. Repertoires were generated with immunoSEQ multiplex PCR, while TCRdb's copy carries only in-frame clones and drops some. Among 40,000 to 45,000 clones listed, about 92% were seen once. The sample consisted of peripheral blood. Receptor source: a human donor in a cohort sampled during active COVID-19. CDR3s include the opening cysteine and the closing phenylalanine or tryptophan. D genes are given only for firm matches. Size is omitted from some rows. Given values are once, few, many or a class for expanded clones.

size	V	J	length	D	CDR3	DNA
NA	TRBV9	TRBJ2-3	16	NA	CASSVFATIATDTQYF	TGTGCCAGCAGCGTTTTTGCTACGATCGCCACAGATACGCAGTATTTT
NA	TRBV4-2	TRBJ2-7	16	TRBD1	CASSQDGGQASYEQYF	TGTGCCAGCAGCCAAGATGGCGGACAGGCTAGCTACGAGCAGTACTTC
NA	TRBV6-5	TRBJ2-1	13	TRBD2	CASSDTSGKGGFF	TGTGCCAGCAGCGATACTAGCGGGAAAGGGGGATTCTTC
NA	TRBV3-1/TRBV3-2	TRBJ1-1	16	NA	CASSQGSVKRGTEAFF	TGTGCCAGCAGCCAAGGATCGGTCAAGCGGGGCACTGAAGCTTTCTTT
NA	TRBV7-9	TRBJ2-3	12	NA	CASSPQGDTQYF	TGTGCCAGCAGCCCACAGGGAGATACGCAGTATTTT
NA	TRBV5-8	TRBJ1-2	16	TRBD1	CASSLGTGGTNYGYTF	TGTGCCAGCAGCTTGGGGACAGGGGGAACTAACTATGGCTACACCTTC
NA	TRBV6-2/TRBV6-3	TRBJ1-4	13	NA	CASSAAGVEKLFF	TGTGCCAGCAGTGCAGCGGGGGTCGAAAAACTGTTTTTT
NA	TRBV4-2	TRBJ1-3	11	NA	CASAAGNTIYF	TGTGCCAGCGCCGCGGGAAACACCATATATTTT
NA	TRBV7-2	TRBJ1-5	14	NA	CASSLGQFNQPQHF	TGTGCCAGCAGCTTAGGGCAGTTCAATCAGCCCCAGCATTTT
NA	TRBV20-1	TRBJ1-2	11	NA	CSAFDSYGYTF	TGCAGTGCTTTTGACTCCTATGGCTACACCTTC
NA	TRBV5-8	TRBJ2-5	17	TRBD1	CASSLGVGTGIQETQYF	TGTGCCAGCAGCTTAGGTGTTGGGACAGGGATACAAGAGACCCAGTACTTC
NA	TRBV30	TRBJ2-2	16	TRBD2	CAWSVLRGANTGELFF	TGTGCCTGGAGTGTACTACGGGGGGCGAACACCGGGGAGCTGTTTTTT
NA	TRBV12-3/TRBV12-4	TRBJ2-4	12	NA	CASTGRGGIQYF	TGTGCCAGCACAGGTCGAGGGGGCATTCAGTACTTC
once	TRBV25-1	TRBJ1-4	15	NA	CASSRPGGPNEKLFF	TGTGCCAGCAGTAGGCCGGGAGGGCCTAATGAAAAACTGTTTTTT
NA	TRBV28	TRBJ2-7	14	NA	CASRAAGYPYEQYF	TGTGCCAGCAGAGCCGCAGGGTATCCCTACGAGCAGTACTTC
NA	TRBV7-2	TRBJ2-1	16	TRBD1	CASSFGRDRGYNEQFF	TGTGCCAGCAGCTTCGGGCGGGACAGGGGGTACAATGAGCAGTTCTTC
NA	TRBV5-1	TRBJ2-3	16	NA	CASREGRIASTDTQYF	TGCGCCAGCAGGGAGGGACGGATAGCTAGCACAGATACGCAGTATTTT
once	TRBV7-9	TRBJ2-3	15	TRBD2	CASSRSAGGTDTQYF	TGTGCCAGCAGCCGGTCAGCGGGGGGGACAGATACGCAGTATTTT
few	TRBV5-6	TRBJ1-2	14	NA	CASMYGGIPYGYTF	TGTGCCAGCATGTATGGGGGCATCCCCTATGGCTACACCTTC
NA	TRBV9	TRBJ2-5	16	TRBD1	CASSVATGETLSIQYF	TGTGCCAGCAGCGTAGCTACAGGGGAAACCCTGAGCATCCAGTACTTC
NA	TRBV5-1	TRBJ2-4	13	NA	CASSFAGSDIQYF	TGCGCCAGCAGCTTCGCGGGGTCGGACATTCAGTACTTC
NA	TRBV27	TRBJ1-3	17	NA	CASSLRGWGLSGNTIYF	TGTGCCAGCAGTTTAAGGGGGTGGGGGCTCTCTGGAAACACCATATATTTT
NA	TRBV19	TRBJ1-1	14	TRBD1	CASSIPGGFTEAFF	TGTGCCAGTAGTATTCCAGGGGGCTTCACTGAAGCTTTCTTT
NA	TRBV7-3	TRBJ2-2	15	TRBD2	CASRKGTSRAGELFF	TGTGCCAGCAGAAAAGGGACTAGTCGGGCCGGGGAGCTGTTTTTT
NA	TRBV5-6	TRBJ1-1	16	NA	CASSLMAGSMNTEAFF	TGTGCCAGCAGCTTGATGGCAGGGTCCATGAACACTGAAGCTTTCTTT
NA	TRBV3-1/TRBV3-2	TRBJ1-2	15	NA	CASSQRGHRDYGYTF	TGTGCCAGCAGCCAAAGGGGACATCGTGACTATGGCTACACCTTC
once	TRBV5-1	TRBJ2-1	15	NA	CASSSDWGGRYEQFF	TGCGCCAGCAGCTCCGACTGGGGGGGCCGGTATGAGCAGTTCTTC
NA	TRBV5-5	TRBJ2-1	15	NA	CASSYRDSSYNEQFF	TGTGCCAGCAGCTACCGGGATAGCTCCTACAATGAGCAGTTCTTC
NA	TRBV5-1	TRBJ2-1	14	NA	CASSEDYRYNEQFF	TGCGCCAGCAGCGAGGACTACCGCTACAATGAGCAGTTCTTC
NA	TRBV5-8	TRBJ2-2	17	TRBD1	CASSRTRFTGAPGELFF	TGTGCCAGCAGCCGAACAAGATTTACAGGGGCCCCCGGGGAGCTGTTTTTT
NA	TRBV6-5	TRBJ1-6	13	NA	CASNRDWDSPLHF	TGTGCCAGCAATAGGGACTGGGATTCACCCCTCCACTTT